This T cell receptor (beta chain) was obtained from a study of cytomegalovirus exposure and HLA in healthy donors. Study context: A prior analysis found more than 90 million unique TCR beta sequences from around 200 million T cells.

Comments on this clone: As yet, its antigen is unknown.

Germline V gene sequence: CDR1 SGHRS, CDR2 YFSETQ. This CDR3 has 17 residues. The ends lost 6 bases at V and 2 bases at J; junction bases unmatched: 9. Broader study findings: The study had only CMV serostatus as immune exposure information.

Vbeta (60) and Jbeta (13) primers were used in the PCR. Using immunoSEQ multiplex PCR, the repertoire was profiled, and TCRdb retains in-frame clones only, with some absent. The sample contains some 160,000 clones, around four fifths of which appear only once. The chain links TRBV5-1 to TRBJ2-6; 9 bases are a match to TRBD1. The sequence was collected from a woman younger than 35 in good health and CMV-seronegative. Sequences were obtained from PBMCs. The DNA of the CDR3 is TGCGCCAGCACTGAGACAGGGGGTAGTGCTGGGGCCAACGTCCTGACTTTC. It codes for CASTETGGSAGANVLTF.